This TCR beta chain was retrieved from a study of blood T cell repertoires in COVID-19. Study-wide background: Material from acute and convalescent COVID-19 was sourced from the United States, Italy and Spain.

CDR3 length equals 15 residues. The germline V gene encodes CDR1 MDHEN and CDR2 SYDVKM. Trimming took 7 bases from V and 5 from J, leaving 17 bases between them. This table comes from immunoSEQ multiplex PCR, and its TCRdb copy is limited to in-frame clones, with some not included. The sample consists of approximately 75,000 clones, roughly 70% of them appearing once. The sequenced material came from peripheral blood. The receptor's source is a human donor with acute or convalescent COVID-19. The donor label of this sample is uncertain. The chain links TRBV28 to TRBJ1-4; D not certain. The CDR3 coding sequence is TGTGCCAGCACCCCGGAGGTAATAGGGAATGAAAAACTGTTTTTT. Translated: CASTPEVIGNEKLFF.